The next 13 T cell receptor beta chains were all read from a single sample in a study of T cell clones after liver transplantation (dated by TCRdb to about 2019). Receptor libraries were prepared by the immunoSEQ multiplex PCR assay. Here the immuneACCESS table is served through TCRdb, limited to in-frame sequences with V and J called. Missing clones are a known gap in these copies; in checked studies unresolved V genes cover under half, and the rest lacks a known reason. This sample gives about 74,000 clones in total; about 80% of them show up just once. Clones ranked in the top ten supply roughly 0.54% of the sample. What this sample's time point label stands for: pre-transplant. The input for sequencing was CD4+ T cells from blood, taken before liver transplant. These receptor sequences come from a human donor who received a liver transplant.

The V and J genes are TRBV5-1 and TRBJ1-1; D is uncertain. V lost 7 bases, J lost 1 base, and 5 bases lay in between. CDR1 SGHRS and CDR2 YFSETQ come from the germline V gene. CDR3 length: 11 residues. The CDR3 region has the DNA TGCGCCAGCGGGCAGAACACTGAAGCTTTCTTT. Residues: CASGQNTEAFF.

The rearrangement uses TRBV5-1 and TRBJ1-1; D is undetermined. The germline V and J ends were trimmed by 1 base and 3 bases, with 10 bases remaining between them. Germline loops: CDR1 SGHRS, CDR2 YFSETQ. CDR3 length: 14 amino acids. CDR3 sequence (DNA): TGCGCCAGCAGCTTGTTTGGTGGGGACACTGAAGCTTTCTTT. It is translated as CASSLFGGDTEAFF.

The chain combines TRBV30 with TRBJ2-5; D may correspond to TRBD1 or TRBD2 (5 bases each). There are 14 residues in the CDR3. Germline V gene sequence: CDR1 GTSNPN, CDR2 SVGIG (reference sequence). Trimming shortened V by 4 bases and J by 3 bases, and 15 bases separated the two germline ends. Here the CDR3 reads CAWNLGVWEETQYF. For the CDR3, the DNA is TGTGCCTGGAATCTGGGGGTTTGGGAAGAGACCCAGTACTTC.

The gene calls are TRBV19 and TRBJ1-1; D is perhaps TRBD1 (6 bases). The CDR3 sequence is 13 residues long. Germline CDR1 reads LNHDA; CDR2 reads SQIVND (reference sequence). V lost 8 bases to trimming and J lost 5 bases, with 15 bases between them. CDR3 amino acids: CASAGTLRTEAFF. CDR3 DNA sequence: TGTGCCAGTGCCGGGACACTAAGGACTGAAGCTTTCTTT. The full variable domain, in which reference TRBV19 and TRBJ1-1 provide the parts outside the CDR3, is DGGITQSPKYLFRKEGQNVTLSCEQNLNHDAMYWYRQDPGQGLRLIYYSQIVNDFQKGDIAEGYSVSREKKESFPLTVTSAQKNPTAFYLCASAGTLRTEAFFGQGTRLTVV.

This clone is labeled as medium-sized (0.01 to 0.1%). The rearrangement joins TRBV10-3 to TRBJ2-7, with 11 bases aligning to TRBD2. CDR1 is ENHRY, CDR2 SYGVKD, per germline. V shed 8 bases, J shed 4 bases, and the junction held 10 bases outside the gene matches. The CDR3 totals 15 residues. The CDR3, as DNA: TGTGCCATCTCGTTCCTAGCGGGAGGACGTTACGAGCAGTACTTC. Amino acid sequence: CAISFLAGGRYEQYF.

V and J are TRBV5-1 and TRBJ1-4; D possibly corresponds to TRBD1 (6 bases). This CDR3 has 14 residues. V shed 2 bases and J shed 3 bases, with 8 bases lying between them. CDR1 and CDR2 (germline): SGHRS, YFSETQ. The CDR3 spells CASSLRGSNEKLFF. The CDR3 DNA reads as TGCGCCAGCAGCTTAAGGGGGTCTAATGAAAAACTGTTTTTT.

This clone was found many times. V is TRBV11-1 and J is TRBJ2-1; 8 nucleotides agree with TRBD2. Per germline, CDR1 SGHAT and CDR2 FQDESV (reference sequence). After removal of 6 bases from V and 8 bases from J, the junction contained 12 bases not matched to a gene. This CDR3 has 15 amino acids. The CDR3 DNA reads as TGTGCCAGCAGGGCAAGTCGACTAGCGCTACATGAGCAGTTCTTC. It specifies CASRASRLALHEQFF.

This clone turned up a few times. The sample contains more than one DNA sequence encoding this CDR3. CDR3 bases: TGCGCCAGCAGCTTGGACAGAAACTATGGCTACACCTTC. This sequence encodes CASSLDRNYGYTF. This chain uses TRBV5-1 with TRBJ1-2; D is unresolved. With 0 bases removed from V and 2 bases from J, the gap between germline ends came to 5 bases. This CDR3 spans 13 amino acids. CDR1 and CDR2 (germline): SGHRS, YFSETQ. The full variable domain, completed using reference TRBV5-1 and TRBJ1-2, is KAGVTQTPRYLIKTRGQQVTLSCSPISGHRSVSWYQQTPGQGLQFLFEYFSETQRNKGNFPGRFSGRQFSNSRSEMNVSTLELGDSALYLCASSLDRNYGYTFGSGTRLTVV.

The chain couples TRBV18 to TRBJ2-7; the match to TRBD2 covers 13 bases. The CDR3 loop spans 14 amino acids. Germline CDR1 KGHSH, CDR2 LQKENI. The J segment lost 3 bases and the V segment lost 5 bases, leaving 1 base of the junction unmatched. This chain's CDR3 is CASSGTSGIYEQYF. Written as DNA, the CDR3 is TGTGCCAGCTCAGGGACTAGCGGGATCTACGAGCAGTACTTC.

This clone appeared many times. The chain has TRBV28 and TRBJ2-5; no definite D call. V was shortened by 7 bases and J by 1 base, with 13 bases between the two germline ends. The CDR3 loop spans 14 amino acids. Germline V gene data show CDR1 as MDHEN and CDR2 as SYDVKM. The CDR3 protein is CASTSDRVQETQYF. In nucleotides, the CDR3 is TGTGCCAGCACCTCCGACCGGGTCCAAGAGACCCAGTACTTC.

The chain combines TRBV9 with TRBJ2-2, with 10 positions matching TRBD2. This CDR3 is built from 19 residues. Germline loops: CDR1 SGDLS, CDR2 YYNGEE. V gave up 1 base and J gave up 6 bases; unmatched junction bases: 15. CDR3 DNA: TGTGCCAGCAGCGTAAATCGAGAATGGCTAGCGGGAGTCCCCGGGGAGCTGTTTTTT. Amino acids: CASSVNREWLAGVPGELFF.

A word on this clone: Different DNA sequences within this sample yield the same CDR3. The chain joins TRBV15 to TRBJ2-5; D is perhaps TRBD1 or TRBD2 (6 bases each). The length of the CDR3 is 14 residues. The V gene lost 0 bases and the J gene lost 5 bases, with 10 bases spanning the gap. CDR1 is LNHNV and CDR2 is YYDKDF in the germline V gene (reference sequence). The CDR3 sequence: CATSRDRGRETQYF. In DNA, the CDR3 is TGTGCCACCAGCAGAGATAGGGGGAGGGAGACCCAGTACTTC.

V is TRBV6-1 and J is TRBJ1-2; D unresolved. In germline, CDR1 is MNHNS, CDR2 SASEGT. The CDR3 has 14 residues. V lost 7 bases, J lost 4 bases, and 16 bases lay in between. CDR3 nucleotide sequence: TGTGCCAGCACCGAGGGCGTGGTGCTCTATGGCTACACCTTC. Translated, it gives CASTEGVVLYGYTF.